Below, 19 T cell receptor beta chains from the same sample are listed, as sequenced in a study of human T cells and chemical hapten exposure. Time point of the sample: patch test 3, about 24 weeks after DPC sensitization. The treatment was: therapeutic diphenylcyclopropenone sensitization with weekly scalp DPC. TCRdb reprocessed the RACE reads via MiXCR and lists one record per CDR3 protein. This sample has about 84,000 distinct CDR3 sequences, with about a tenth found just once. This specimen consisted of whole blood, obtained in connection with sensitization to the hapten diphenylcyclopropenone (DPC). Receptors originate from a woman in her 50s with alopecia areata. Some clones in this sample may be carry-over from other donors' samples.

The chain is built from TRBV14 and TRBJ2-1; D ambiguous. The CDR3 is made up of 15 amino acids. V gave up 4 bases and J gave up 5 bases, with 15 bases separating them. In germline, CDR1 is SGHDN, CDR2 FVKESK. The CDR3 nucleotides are TGTGCCAGCAGCCCCACCGTAACTTCGAACAATGAGCAGTTCTTC. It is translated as CASSPTVTSNNEQFF.

CDR3 sequence reads: CATSRVGEAKNIQYF. For the CDR3, the DNA is TGTGCCACCAGCAGAGTTGGGGAGGCCAAAAACATTCAGTACTTC. J is TRBJ2-4 and V is TRBV15, with D possibly being TRBD2 (5 bases). Germline V CDR1 and CDR2: LNHNV, YYDKDF (reference sequence). The CDR3 contains 15 residues. The V end was cut by 1 base, the J end by 1 base, with 8 bases between.

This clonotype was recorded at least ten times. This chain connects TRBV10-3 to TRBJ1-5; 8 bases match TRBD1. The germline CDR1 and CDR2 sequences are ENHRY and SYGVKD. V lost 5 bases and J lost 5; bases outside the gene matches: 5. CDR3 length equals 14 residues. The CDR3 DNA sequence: TGTGCCATCAGTAACTCGGACAGGGATCAGCCCCAGCATTTT. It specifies CAISNSDRDQPQHF.

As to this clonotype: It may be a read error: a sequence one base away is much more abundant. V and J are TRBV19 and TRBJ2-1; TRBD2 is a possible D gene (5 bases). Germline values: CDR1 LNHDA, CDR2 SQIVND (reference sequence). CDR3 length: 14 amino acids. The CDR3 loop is CARSISGGRDEQFF. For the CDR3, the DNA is TGTGCCAGAAGTATCAGCGGAGGCCGGGATGAGCAGTTCTTC. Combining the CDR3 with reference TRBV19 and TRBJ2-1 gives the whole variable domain DGGITQSPKYLFRKEGQNVTLSCEQNLNHDAMYWYRQDPGQGLRLIYYSQIVNDFQKGDIAEGYSVSREKKESFPLTVTSAQKNPTAFYLCARSISGGRDEQFFGPGTRLTVL.

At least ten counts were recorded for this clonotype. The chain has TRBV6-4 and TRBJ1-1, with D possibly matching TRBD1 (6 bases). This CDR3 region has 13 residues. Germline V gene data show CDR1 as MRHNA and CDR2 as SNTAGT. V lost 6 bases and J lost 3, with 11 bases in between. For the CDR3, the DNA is TGTGCCAGCAGGGAAACAGGGTACACTGAAGCTTTCTTT. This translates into CASRETGYTEAFF.

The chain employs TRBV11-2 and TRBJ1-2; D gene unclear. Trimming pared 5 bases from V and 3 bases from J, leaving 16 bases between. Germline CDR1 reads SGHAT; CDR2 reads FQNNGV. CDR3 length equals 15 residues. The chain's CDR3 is CASSNLGDPHYGYTF. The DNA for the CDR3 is TGTGCCAGCAGCAACCTGGGTGACCCTCACTATGGCTACACCTTC.

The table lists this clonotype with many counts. The chain's CDR3 is CASSPPQETQYF. For the CDR3, the DNA is TGTGCCAGCAGCCCCCCCCAAGAGACCCAGTACTTC. The J gene is TRBJ2-5, the V gene TRBV7-9; D is uncertain. V dropped 5 bases and J dropped 1 base, with 5 bases sitting between them. The CDR3 covers 12 residues. In germline, CDR1 is SEHNR, CDR2 FQNEAQ (reference sequence).

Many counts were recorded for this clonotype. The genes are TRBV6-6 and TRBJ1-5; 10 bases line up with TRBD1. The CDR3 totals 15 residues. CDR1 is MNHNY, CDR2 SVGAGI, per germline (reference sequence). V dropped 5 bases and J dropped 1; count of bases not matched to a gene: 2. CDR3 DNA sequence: TGTGCCAGCAGTAGGGACAGGGGAAGCAATCAGCCCCAGCATTTT. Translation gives CASSRDRGSNQPQHF.

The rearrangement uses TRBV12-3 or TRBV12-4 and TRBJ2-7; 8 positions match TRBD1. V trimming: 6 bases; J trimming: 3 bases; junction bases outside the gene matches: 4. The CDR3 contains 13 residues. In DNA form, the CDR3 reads TGTGCCAGCAGCCGGACAGGGCTCTACGAGCAGTACTTC. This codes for CASSRTGLYEQYF.

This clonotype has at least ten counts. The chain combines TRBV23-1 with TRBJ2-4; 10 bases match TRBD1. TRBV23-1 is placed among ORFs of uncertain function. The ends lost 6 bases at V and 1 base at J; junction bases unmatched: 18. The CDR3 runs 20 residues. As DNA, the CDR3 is TGCGCCAGCAGCCCCTTTGATGCCGGACAGGGGGATGTGGCCAAAAACATTCAGTACTTC. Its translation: CASSPFDAGQGDVAKNIQYF.

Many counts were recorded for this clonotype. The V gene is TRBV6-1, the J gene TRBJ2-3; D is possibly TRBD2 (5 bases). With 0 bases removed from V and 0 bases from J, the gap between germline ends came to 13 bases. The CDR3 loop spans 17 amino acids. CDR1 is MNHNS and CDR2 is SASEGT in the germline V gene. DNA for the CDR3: TGTGCCAGCAGTGAAGCGCTTTCCGGGGTTAGCACAGATACGCAGTATTTT. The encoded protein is CASSEALSGVSTDTQYF.

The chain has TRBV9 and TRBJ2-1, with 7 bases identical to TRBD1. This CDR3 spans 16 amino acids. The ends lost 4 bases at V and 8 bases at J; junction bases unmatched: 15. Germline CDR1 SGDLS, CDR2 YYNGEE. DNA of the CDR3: TGTGCCAGCAGCCCGACGACAGGGTGGCGGTTATATGAGCAGTTCTTC. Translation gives CASSPTTGWRLYEQFF.

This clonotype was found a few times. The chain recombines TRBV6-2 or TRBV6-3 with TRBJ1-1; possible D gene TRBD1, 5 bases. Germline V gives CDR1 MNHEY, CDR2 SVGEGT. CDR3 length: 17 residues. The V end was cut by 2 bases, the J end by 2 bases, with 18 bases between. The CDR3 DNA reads TGTGCCAGCAGTTACGCGGGGGGTACCGCTCAAAACACTGAAGCTTTCTTT. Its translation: CASSYAGGTAQNTEAFF.

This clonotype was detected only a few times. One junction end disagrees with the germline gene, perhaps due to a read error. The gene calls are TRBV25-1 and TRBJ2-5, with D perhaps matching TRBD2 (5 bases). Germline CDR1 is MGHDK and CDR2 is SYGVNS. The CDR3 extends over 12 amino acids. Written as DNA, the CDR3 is TGTGCCAGCAGTGATGCACGGGGTCTCCGGCACTTC. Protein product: CASSDARGLRHF.

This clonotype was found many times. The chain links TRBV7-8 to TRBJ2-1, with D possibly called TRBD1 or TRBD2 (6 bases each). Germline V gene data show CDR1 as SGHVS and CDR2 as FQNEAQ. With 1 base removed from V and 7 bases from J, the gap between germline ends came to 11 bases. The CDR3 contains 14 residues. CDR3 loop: CASSLGGASNEQFF. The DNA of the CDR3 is TGTGCCAGCAGCTTAGGGGGGGCGAGTAATGAGCAGTTCTTC.

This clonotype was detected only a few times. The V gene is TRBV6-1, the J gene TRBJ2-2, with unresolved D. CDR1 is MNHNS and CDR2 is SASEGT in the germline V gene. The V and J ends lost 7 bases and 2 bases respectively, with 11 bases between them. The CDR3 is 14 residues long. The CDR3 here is CASIRPVNTGELFF. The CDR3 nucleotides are TGTGCCAGCATTAGGCCAGTTAACACCGGGGAGCTGTTTTTT.

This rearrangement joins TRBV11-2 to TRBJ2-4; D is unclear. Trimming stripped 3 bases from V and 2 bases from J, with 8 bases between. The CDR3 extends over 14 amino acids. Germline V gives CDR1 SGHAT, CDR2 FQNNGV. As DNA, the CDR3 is TGTGCCAGCAGCTTTTGGGGTACCAAAAACATTCAGTACTTC. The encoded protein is CASSFWGTKNIQYF.

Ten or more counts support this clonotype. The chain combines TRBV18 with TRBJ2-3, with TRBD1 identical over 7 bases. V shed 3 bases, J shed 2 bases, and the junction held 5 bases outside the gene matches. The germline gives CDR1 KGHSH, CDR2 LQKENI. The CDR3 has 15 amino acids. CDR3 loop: CASSPDRAHTDTQYF. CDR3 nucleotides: TGTGCCAGCTCACCTGACAGGGCCCACACAGATACGCAGTATTTT.

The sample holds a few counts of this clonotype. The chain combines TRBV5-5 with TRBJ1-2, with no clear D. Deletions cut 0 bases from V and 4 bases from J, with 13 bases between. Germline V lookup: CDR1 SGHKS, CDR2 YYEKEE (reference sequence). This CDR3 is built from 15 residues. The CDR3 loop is CASSLGMGNRYGYTF. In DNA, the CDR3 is TGTGCCAGCAGCTTGGGGATGGGCAACCGCTATGGCTACACCTTC.